The source of this TCR beta chain is a study of blood T cell repertoires in COVID-19. At the level of the study: Italy, Spain and the United States were the sources of the convalescent and acute COVID-19 samples.

TCRdb keeps only in-frame clones here, not all; method: immunoSEQ multiplex PCR. The table lists about 170,000 clones, 84% of them singletons, with under 3% in the top ten. The material sequenced was peripheral blood. This TCR derives from a human donor with acute or convalescent COVID-19. The donor label of this sample is uncertain.

CDR3 loop: CASGLGQGAWNEQFF. Written as DNA, the CDR3 is TGTGCTAGTGGTTTGGGACAGGGTGCCTGGAATGAGCAGTTCTTC. This rearrangement joins TRBV12-5 to TRBJ2-1; 7 nucleotides match TRBD1. The V gene's germline CDR1 is LGHNT and CDR2 FRNRAP. The CDR3 totals 15 residues. With V trimmed by 1 base and J by 7 bases, 7 bases remained unmatched.